This T cell receptor (beta chain) comes out of a study of cytomegalovirus exposure and HLA in healthy donors. Method: immunoSEQ multiplex PCR; TCRdb's copy keeps in-frame clones and lacks some. There are roughly 59,000 clones in the sample; around 95% occur only once, and about 7% lies in the top ten. This CDR3 is 12 amino acids long. Germline V CDR1 and CDR2: LNHDA, SQIVND (reference sequence). Trimming stripped 5 bases from V and 0 bases from J, with 5 bases between. The chain carries TRBV19 and TRBJ2-7, with D perhaps TRBD1 (5 bases). The receptor's source is a woman younger than 35 in good health and CMV-seropositive. The sequencing sample was made of PBMCs. This CDR3 is CASSDSSYEQYF. CDR3 nucleotide sequence: TGTGCCAGTAGTGACAGCTCCTACGAGCAGTACTTC.